This T cell receptor beta chain was recovered during a study of T cell responses to AZD1222 COVID-19 vaccine. Study-level results: Baseline seropositivity characterized only six AZD1222 recipients. Females outnumbered males among donors, who were mostly white British; clonal diversity was possibly underestimated.

Turning to this clone: Antigen: not known.

Clones were sequenced by immunoSEQ multiplex PCR, and TCRdb holds only the in-frame ones, with some missing. The repertoire consists of some 130,000 clones, with around 87% occurring once and the leading ten covering approximately 3.5%. The germline gives CDR1 SGHTA, CDR2 FQGNSA. CDR3 length: 15 amino acids. Trimming cost V 5 bases and J 1 base, with 13 bases left between them. The chain has TRBV7-2 and TRBJ2-3; D is perhaps TRBD1 (6 bases). Sample: peripheral blood, taken on day 0 of AZD1222 vaccination. The source is an adult in good health. The CDR3 spells CASSQDSLRTDTQYF. CDR3 bases: TGTGCCAGCAGCCAGGACAGTCTCCGCACAGATACGCAGTATTTT.